The 19 T cell receptor beta chains below were found in one sample sequenced in a study of T cells in Graves' hyperthyroidism and ophthalmopathy. Template material for amplifying TCR beta CDR3 regions consisted of RNA transcripts. A set of HTBI primers served as the primers for a first-round RT-PCR of the TCR CDR3. TCRdb re-called the multiplex PCR reads with MiXCR, one entry per CDR3 protein. The table includes around 35,000 distinct CDR3 sequences, roughly 50% detected once. Sequencing was performed on blood. These receptors originate from a man in his forties with Graves' ophthalmopathy.

The CDR3 nucleotides read TGTGCCAGCACCGTTACCTACGAGCAGTACTTC. Amino acid sequence: CASTVTYEQYF. This rearrangement joins TRBV2 to TRBJ2-7; D not certain. This CDR3 contains 11 residues. Per germline, CDR1 SNHLY and CDR2 FYNNEI. V was trimmed by 7 bases and J by 2 bases, leaving 6 bases between them.

V is TRBV25-1 and J is TRBJ2-7, with D unresolved. Trimming cost V 4 bases and J 2 bases, with 21 bases left between them. Germline V CDR1 and CDR2: MGHDK, SYGVNS. This CDR3 comprises 17 residues. The CDR3 sequence is CASSARGEVGTTYEQYF. DNA of the CDR3: TGTGCCAGCAGTGCTAGAGGTGAGGTAGGCACCACCTACGAGCAGTACTTC.

The J gene is TRBJ2-3, the V gene TRBV20-1, with 11 bases aligning to TRBD2. The germline CDR1 and CDR2 sequences are DFQATT and SNEGSKA (reference sequence). V shed 3 bases and J 1 base; nucleotides not matched to a gene: 9. This CDR3 region has 17 residues. CDR3 loop: CSASTLAGGAGTDTQYF. The CDR3 nucleotides read TGCAGTGCTAGTACCCTAGCGGGAGGAGCCGGCACAGATACGCAGTATTTT.

A remark on this clonotype: The conserved final phenylalanine or tryptophan is absent from the CDR3, which likely points to a read error. Because the CDR3's place on the DNA is in doubt, the DNA is left out and the CDR3 is given as listed by TCRdb. The chain joins TRBV6-1 to TRBJ2-3; the table names TRBD2, a call not compared with the DNA. CDR1 is MNHNS, CDR2 SASEGT, per germline. The CDR3 is made up of 13 amino acids, end residues included. This CDR3 reads CASKVPSTDTQYV.

This clonotype was recorded once. Here the CDR3 omits its conserved ending phenylalanine or tryptophan, so a read error is the likely source. No DNA is shown, since the ends of the CDR3 on it are uncertain; the CDR3 is the one TCRdb lists. V usage is TRBV5-1 and J usage is TRBJ2-3; TRBD1 was called by the table and not checked on the DNA. The CDR3 length is 11 residues, termini included. CDR1 SGHRS and CDR2 YFSETQ come from the germline V gene. The CDR3 loop is CASSLEGQAGY.

This clonotype was seen only once. The V gene is TRBV25-1, the J gene TRBJ2-7, with D perhaps TRBD2 (6 bases). Germline assignment: CDR1 MGHDK and CDR2 SYGVNS. The CDR3 length is 12 residues. In nucleotides, the CDR3 is TGTGCTAGAGCGGGTTCTTACTACGAGCAGTACTTC. Translated, it gives CARAGSYYEQYF.

This clonotype was detected many times. The chain recombines TRBV20-1 with TRBJ1-4, with D unclear. Between the trimmed V and J ends, which lost 0 bases and 6 bases, there was a span of 8 bases. This CDR3 has 13 amino acids. Germline V gives CDR1 DFQATT, CDR2 SNEGSKA (reference sequence). Here the CDR3 reads CSARDWEYEKLFF. As DNA, the CDR3 is TGCAGTGCTAGAGACTGGGAATATGAAAAACTGTTTTTT.

As regards this clonotype: No conserved phenylalanine or tryptophan ends this CDR3, so it is likely a read error. The V gene is TRBV5-1, the J gene TRBJ2-7; a weak D match, TRBD2 (5 bases). The CDR3 has 14 amino acids. Germline V gene sequence: CDR1 SGHRS, CDR2 YFSETQ. CDR3 nucleotides: TGCGCCAGCCGCTTGGGAGAGTACTCCTACGAGCAGTACACC. It translates to CASRLGEYSYEQYT.

J is TRBJ2-7 and V is TRBV25-1, with D perhaps matching TRBD1 or TRBD2 (5 bases each). V gave up 8 bases and J gave up 6 bases, with 14 bases separating them. Germline values: CDR1 MGHDK, CDR2 SYGVNS. The CDR3 extends over 12 amino acids. The CDR3 nucleotides read TGTGCCAGCCCCGGTCCCGGGGCCGAGCAGTACTTC. Its protein product is CASPGPGAEQYF.

This clonotype was seen only a few times. The gene calls are TRBV20-1 and TRBJ2-7; TRBD1 aligns across 8 bases. Trimming cost V 0 bases and J 7 bases; bases outside gene matches: 5. Germline V gene lookup returns CDR1 DFQATT and CDR2 SNEGSKA (reference sequence). This CDR3 has 13 amino acids. The CDR3, as DNA: TGCAGTGCTAGAGAGACAGGGGCCGGGGAGCAGTACTTC. Its translation: CSARETGAGEQYF.

This clonotype was counted ten times or more. The chain carries TRBV11-3 and TRBJ2-1, with 11 bases that match TRBD2. V trimming: 6 bases; J trimming: 0 bases; junction bases outside the gene matches: 7. The length of the CDR3 is 17 residues. The germline CDR1 and CDR2 sequences are SGHNT and YENEEA. CDR3 DNA: TGTGCCAGCAGTTCCTCCGGGACTAGCGGCTCCTACAATGAGCAGTTCTTC. This translates into CASSSSGTSGSYNEQFF.

This clonotype appeared many times. In nucleotides, the CDR3 is TGTGCCAGCAGTTTAACTCAGGGGGGTACTGAAGCTTTCTTT. Residues: CASSLTQGGTEAFF. The V call is TRBV12-3 or TRBV12-4, the J call TRBJ1-1; TRBD1 matches at 7 bases. Trimming took 2 bases from V and 5 from J; bases not matched to a gene: 5. The CDR3 has 14 residues.

This clonotype was seen many times. The chain uses TRBV19 and TRBJ2-1, with D perhaps TRBD2 (6 bases). The CDR3 has 16 amino acids. Trimming removed 6 bases at V and 0 bases at J, with 15 bases between. Germline V CDR1 and CDR2: LNHDA, SQIVND (reference sequence). Written as DNA, the CDR3 is TGTGCCAGTAGGCCACGAGGCGGGGACTCCTACAATGAGCAGTTCTTC. Translating gives CASRPRGGDSYNEQFF.

The chain joins TRBV2 to TRBJ1-4, with a possible D match to TRBD1 (6 bases). The germline V and J ends were trimmed by 3 bases and 5 bases, with 16 bases remaining between them. This CDR3 has 16 amino acids. CDR1 SNHLY and CDR2 FYNNEI come from the germline V gene. CDR3 DNA sequence: TGTGCCAGCAGTGATGGCAGGGGAGTATTAAATGAAAAACTGTTTTTT. Protein: CASSDGRGVLNEKLFF.

The J gene is TRBJ2-7, the V gene TRBV19; 10 bases are a match to TRBD1. Looked up from germline, CDR1 is LNHDA and CDR2 is SQIVND (reference sequence). Trimming cost V 5 bases and J 3 bases; bases outside gene matches: 4. CDR3 length: 14 amino acids. The chain's CDR3 is CASSSGQGVYEQYF. DNA for the CDR3: TGTGCCAGTAGTTCCGGACAGGGGGTCTACGAGCAGTACTTC.

This clonotype was recorded many times. The chain joins TRBV3-1 to TRBJ2-5, with D tentatively TRBD2 (5 bases). CDR3 length: 19 amino acids. The V end was cut by 0 bases, the J end by 1 base, with 21 bases between. The germline CDR1 and CDR2 sequences are LGHDT and YNNKEL (reference sequence). CDR3 coding DNA: TGTGCCAGCAGCCAAGATCGAGGGAGAAGCGCAGATATCCAAGAGACCCAGTACTTC. This codes for CASSQDRGRSADIQETQYF.

The rearrangement links TRBV2 to TRBJ2-7; 12 bases align to TRBD2. Trimming took 4 bases from V and 7 from J; bases not matched to a gene: 8. This CDR3 comprises 15 residues. Per the germline V gene, CDR1 is SNHLY and CDR2 is FYNNEI. CDR3 DNA: TGTGCCAGCAGTGGGACTAGCGGGGCAGGCGGGGAGCAGTACTTC. Its protein is CASSGTSGAGGEQYF.

This clonotype was recorded a few times. The chain has TRBV15 and TRBJ1-6; no clear D gene. The CDR3 loop spans 12 amino acids. Germline V lookup: CDR1 LNHNV, CDR2 YYDKDF (reference sequence). Trimming cost V 0 bases and J 10 bases, with 4 bases left between them. The CDR3 DNA follows: TGTGCCACCAGCAGAGATGCATCACCCCTCCACTTT. Translating it yields CATSRDASPLHF. The full variable domain, with the rest looked up from reference TRBV15 and TRBJ1-6, is DAMVIQNPRYQVTQFGKPVTLSCSQTLNHNVMYWYQQKSSQAPKLLFHYYDKDFNNEADTPDNFQSRRPNTSFCFLDIRSPGLGDTAMYLCATSRDASPLHFGNGTRLTVT.

This clonotype occurred many times. The rearrangement uses TRBV20-1 and TRBJ1-5, with 10 bases that match TRBD1. The CDR3 loop spans 16 amino acids. V shed 6 bases, J shed 6 bases, and the junction held 14 bases outside the gene matches. CDR1 and CDR2 (germline): DFQATT, SNEGSKA (reference sequence). The CDR3 spells CSATTHPGQGSQPQHF. The CDR3 bases are TGCAGTGCAACTACCCATCCGGGACAGGGGAGTCAGCCCCAGCATTTT.